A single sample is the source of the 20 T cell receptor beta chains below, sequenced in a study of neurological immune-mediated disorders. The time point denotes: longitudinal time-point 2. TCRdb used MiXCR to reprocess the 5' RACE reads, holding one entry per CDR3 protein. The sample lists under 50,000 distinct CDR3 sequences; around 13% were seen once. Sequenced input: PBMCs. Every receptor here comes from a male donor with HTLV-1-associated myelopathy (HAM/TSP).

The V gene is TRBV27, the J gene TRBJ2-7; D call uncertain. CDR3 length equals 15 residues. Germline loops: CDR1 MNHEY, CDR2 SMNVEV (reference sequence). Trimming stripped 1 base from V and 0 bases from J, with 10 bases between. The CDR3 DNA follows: TGTGCCAGCAGTTTATATCTCGGCGCCTCCTACGAGCAGTACTTC. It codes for CASSLYLGASYEQYF.

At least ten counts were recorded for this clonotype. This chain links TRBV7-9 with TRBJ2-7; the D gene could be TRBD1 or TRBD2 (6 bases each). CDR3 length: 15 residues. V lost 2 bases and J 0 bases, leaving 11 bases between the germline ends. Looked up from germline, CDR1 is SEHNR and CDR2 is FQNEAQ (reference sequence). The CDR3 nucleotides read TGTGCCAGCAGCTTATCGGGGGCGGGCTCCTACGAGCAGTACTTC. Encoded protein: CASSLSGAGSYEQYF.

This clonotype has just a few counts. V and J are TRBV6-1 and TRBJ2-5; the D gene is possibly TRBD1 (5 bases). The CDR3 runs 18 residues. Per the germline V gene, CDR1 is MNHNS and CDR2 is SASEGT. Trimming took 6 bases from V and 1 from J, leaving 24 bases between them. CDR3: CASSSRPFQGPSQETQYF. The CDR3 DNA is TGTGCCAGCAGCTCTCGACCATTTCAGGGCCCGTCCCAAGAGACCCAGTACTTC.

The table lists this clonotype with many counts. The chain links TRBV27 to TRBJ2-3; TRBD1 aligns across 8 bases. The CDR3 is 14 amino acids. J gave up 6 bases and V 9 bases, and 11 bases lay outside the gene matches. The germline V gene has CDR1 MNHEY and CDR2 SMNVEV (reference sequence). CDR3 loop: CARGGQGAKDTQYF. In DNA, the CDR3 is TGTGCCAGGGGCGGTCAGGGGGCAAAGGATACGCAGTATTTT.

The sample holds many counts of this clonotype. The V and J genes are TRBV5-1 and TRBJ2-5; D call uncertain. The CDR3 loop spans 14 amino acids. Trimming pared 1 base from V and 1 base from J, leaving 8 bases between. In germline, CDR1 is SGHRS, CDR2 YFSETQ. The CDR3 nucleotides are TGCGCCAGCAGCTTGAACGGACCCCAAGAGACCCAGTACTTC. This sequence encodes CASSLNGPQETQYF.

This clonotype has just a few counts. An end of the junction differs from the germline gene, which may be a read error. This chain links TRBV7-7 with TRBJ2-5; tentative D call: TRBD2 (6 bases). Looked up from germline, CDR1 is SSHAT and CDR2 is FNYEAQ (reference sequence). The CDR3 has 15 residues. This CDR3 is CASSLAGGKAETQYF. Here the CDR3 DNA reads TGTGCTAGCAGCTTAGCCGGGGGTAAAGCAGAGACCCAGTACTTC.

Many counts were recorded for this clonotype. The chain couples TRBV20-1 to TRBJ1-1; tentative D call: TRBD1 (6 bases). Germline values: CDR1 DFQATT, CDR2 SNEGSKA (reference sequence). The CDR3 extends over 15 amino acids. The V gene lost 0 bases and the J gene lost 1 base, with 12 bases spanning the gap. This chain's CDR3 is CSARDWTAPNTEAFF. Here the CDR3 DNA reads TGCAGTGCTAGAGATTGGACAGCGCCGAACACTGAAGCTTTCTTT.

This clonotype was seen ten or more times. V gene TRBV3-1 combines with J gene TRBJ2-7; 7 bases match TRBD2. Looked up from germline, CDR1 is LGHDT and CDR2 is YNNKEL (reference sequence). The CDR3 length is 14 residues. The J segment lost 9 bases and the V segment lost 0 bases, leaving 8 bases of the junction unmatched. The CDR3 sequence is CASSQEVSGIRQYF. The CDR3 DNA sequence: TGTGCCAGCAGCCAAGAAGTCAGCGGGATAAGGCAGTACTTC.

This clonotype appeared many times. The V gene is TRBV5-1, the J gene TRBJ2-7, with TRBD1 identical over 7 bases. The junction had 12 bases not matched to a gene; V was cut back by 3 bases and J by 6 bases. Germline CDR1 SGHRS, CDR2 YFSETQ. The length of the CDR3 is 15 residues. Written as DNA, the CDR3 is TGCGCCAGCAGCTCCGGACAGGCCGCGGTGGGCGAGCAGTACTTC. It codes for CASSSGQAAVGEQYF.

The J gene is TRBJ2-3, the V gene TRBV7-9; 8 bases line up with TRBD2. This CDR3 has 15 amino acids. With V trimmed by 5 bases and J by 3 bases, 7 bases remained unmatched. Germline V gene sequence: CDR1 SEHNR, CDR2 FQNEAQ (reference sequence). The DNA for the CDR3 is TGTGCCAGCAGCGAAAGCGGGGGAGGGACAGATACGCAGTATTTT. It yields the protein CASSESGGGTDTQYF. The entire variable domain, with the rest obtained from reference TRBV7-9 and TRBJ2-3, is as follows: DTGVSQNPRHKITKRGQNVTFRCDPISEHNRLYWYRQTLGQGPEFLTYFQNEAQLEKSRLLSDRFSAERPKGSFSTLEIQRTEQGDSAMYLCASSESGGGTDTQYFGPGTRLTVL.

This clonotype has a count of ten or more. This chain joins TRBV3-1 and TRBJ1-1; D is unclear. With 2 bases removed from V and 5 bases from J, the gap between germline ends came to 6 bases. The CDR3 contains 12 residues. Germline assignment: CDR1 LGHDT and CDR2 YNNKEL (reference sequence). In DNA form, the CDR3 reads TGTGCCAGCAGCCAATTCCGGACTGAAGCTTTCTTT. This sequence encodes CASSQFRTEAFF.

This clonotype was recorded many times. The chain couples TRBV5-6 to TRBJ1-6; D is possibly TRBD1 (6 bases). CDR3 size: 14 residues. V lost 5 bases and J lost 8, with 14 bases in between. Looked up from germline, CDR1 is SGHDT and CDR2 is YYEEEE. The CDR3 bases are TGTGCCAGCAGATCGGACAGAAGCGATTCACCCCTCCACTTT. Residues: CASRSDRSDSPLHF. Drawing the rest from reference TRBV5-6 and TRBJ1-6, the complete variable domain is DAGVTQSPTHLIKTRGQQVTLRCSPKSGHDTVSWYQQALGQGPQFIFQYYEEEERQRGNFPDRFSGHQFPNYSSELNVNALLLGDSALYLCASRSDRSDSPLHFGNGTRLTVT.

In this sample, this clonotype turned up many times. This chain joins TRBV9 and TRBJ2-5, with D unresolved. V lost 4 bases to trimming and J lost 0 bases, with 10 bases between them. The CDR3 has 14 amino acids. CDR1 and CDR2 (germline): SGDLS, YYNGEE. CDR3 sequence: CASSPRLYQETQYF. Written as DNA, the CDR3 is TGTGCCAGCAGCCCCCGCCTGTACCAAGAGACCCAGTACTTC.

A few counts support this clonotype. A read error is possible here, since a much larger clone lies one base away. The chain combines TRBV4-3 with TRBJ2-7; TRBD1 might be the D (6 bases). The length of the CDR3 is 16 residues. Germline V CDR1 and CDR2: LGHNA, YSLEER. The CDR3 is CANSQEVGTLVYEQYF. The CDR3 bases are TGCGCCAACAGCCAAGAGGTGGGGACATTAGTCTACGAGCAGTACTTC.

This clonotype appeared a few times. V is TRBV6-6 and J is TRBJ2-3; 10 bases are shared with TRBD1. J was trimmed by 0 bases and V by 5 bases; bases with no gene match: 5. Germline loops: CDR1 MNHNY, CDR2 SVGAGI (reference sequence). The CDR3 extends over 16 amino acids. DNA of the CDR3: TGTGCCAGCAGTCCTCTGGGACAGGGGAGCACAGATACGCAGTATTTT. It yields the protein CASSPLGQGSTDTQYF.

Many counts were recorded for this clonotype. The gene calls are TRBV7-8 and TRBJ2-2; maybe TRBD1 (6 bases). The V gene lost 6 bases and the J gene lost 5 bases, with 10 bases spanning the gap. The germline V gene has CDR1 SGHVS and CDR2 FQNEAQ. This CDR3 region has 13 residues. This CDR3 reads CASSFTGTGELFF. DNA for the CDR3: TGTGCCAGCAGTTTTACAGGGACCGGGGAGCTGTTTTTT.

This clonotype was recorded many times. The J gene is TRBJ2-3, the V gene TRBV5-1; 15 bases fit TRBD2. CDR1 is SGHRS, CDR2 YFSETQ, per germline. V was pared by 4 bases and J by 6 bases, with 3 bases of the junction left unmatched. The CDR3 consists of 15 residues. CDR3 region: CASSRTSGGGDTQYF. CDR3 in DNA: TGCGCCAGCAGCCGGACTAGCGGGGGGGGGGATACGCAGTATTTT. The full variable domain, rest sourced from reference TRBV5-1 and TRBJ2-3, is KAGVTQTPRYLIKTRGQQVTLSCSPISGHRSVSWYQQTPGQGLQFLFEYFSETQRNKGNFPGRFSGRQFSNSRSEMNVSTLELGDSALYLCASSRTSGGGDTQYFGPGTRLTVL.

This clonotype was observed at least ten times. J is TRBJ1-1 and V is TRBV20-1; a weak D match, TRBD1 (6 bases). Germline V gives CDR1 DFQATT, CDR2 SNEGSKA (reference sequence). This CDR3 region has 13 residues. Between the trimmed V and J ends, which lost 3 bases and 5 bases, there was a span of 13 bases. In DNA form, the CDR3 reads TGCAGTGCTAGTTTACAGGGTGGAACTGAAGCTTTCTTT. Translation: CSASLQGGTEAFF.

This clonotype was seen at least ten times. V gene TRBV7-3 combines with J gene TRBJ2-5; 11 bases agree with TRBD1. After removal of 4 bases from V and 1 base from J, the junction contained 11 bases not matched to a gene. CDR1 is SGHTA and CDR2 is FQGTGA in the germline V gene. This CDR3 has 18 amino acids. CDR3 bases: TGTGCCAGCAGCTCCCCGCGGACAGGGGGCCCTTTCCAAGAGACCCAGTACTTC. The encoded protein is CASSSPRTGGPFQETQYF.

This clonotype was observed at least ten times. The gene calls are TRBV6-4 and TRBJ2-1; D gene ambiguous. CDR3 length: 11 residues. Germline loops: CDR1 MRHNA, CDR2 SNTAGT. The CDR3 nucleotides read TGTGGGGCGGTGACCTACAATGAGCAGTTCTTC. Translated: CGAVTYNEQFF.